This entry is about one T cell receptor beta chain. The data derive from a study of blood T cell repertoires in COVID-19. Study details: Sites in the United States, Italy and Spain provided acute and convalescent COVID-19 samples. Sample material is recorded as cDNA or gDNA derived from T cells, B-cell-depleted T cells, or PBMCs.

V lost 5 bases and J lost 5; bases outside the gene matches: 9. The CDR3 loop spans 14 amino acids. Germline V gene sequence: CDR1 MDHEN, CDR2 SYDVKM. How the authors handled the data: Nucleated cell number was recorded as an estimate derived from reference gene primer amplification. Measured with immunoSEQ multiplex PCR; TCRdb has only the in-frame clones, and not every one. D and trimming come from the DNA, and the V and J calls and clone size come from that table. The table lists tens of thousands of clones, about 90% of them singletons. The chain uses TRBV28 and TRBJ2-7; TRBD1 agrees at 7 bases. Sequences were obtained from peripheral blood. This TCR came from a human donor with acute or convalescent COVID-19. The donor label of this sample is uncertain. CDR3 bases: TGTGCCAGCAGTGCCGACAGGGACGTAGACGAGCAGTACGTC. This sequence encodes CASSADRDVDEQYV.